What follows are 3 T cell receptor beta chains derived from one specimen sequenced in a study of cytomegalovirus exposure and HLA in healthy donors. PCR used 60 Vbeta primers and 13 Jbeta primers. Data came from immunoSEQ multiplex PCR; TCRdb stores just in-frame clones and leaves some out. The sample has about 100,000 clones, around three quarters seen once. The specimen sequenced was PBMCs. The receptor set was obtained from a male donor in good health and CMV-seronegative.

The V gene is TRBV15, the J gene TRBJ2-2; TRBD2 agrees at 8 bases. The CDR3 covers 15 residues. CDR1 and CDR2 (germline): LNHNV, YYDKDF (reference sequence). Trimming took 3 bases from V and 3 from J; bases not matched to a gene: 3. The CDR3 DNA reads TGTGCCACCAGCAGCGGACTAGCCGACACCGGGGAGCTGTTTTTT. Its protein product is CATSSGLADTGELFF.

The chain joins TRBV7-8 to TRBJ2-1; D might be TRBD2 (6 bases). Germline-derived CDR1 and CDR2 are SGHVS and FQNEAQ. The V end lost 7 bases, the J end lost 4 bases, and 17 bases lay between the germline ends. This CDR3 is 15 amino acids long. The CDR3 here is CASKIGWDSYNEQFF. The CDR3 coding sequence is TGTGCCAGCAAGATAGGTTGGGACTCGTACAATGAGCAGTTCTTC. The full variable domain, rest sourced from reference TRBV7-8 and TRBJ2-1, is GAGVSQSPRYKVAKRGQDVALRCDPISGHVSLFWYQQALGQGPEFLTYFQNEAQLDKSGLPSDRFFAERPEGSVSTLKIQRTQQEDSAVYLCASKIGWDSYNEQFFGPGTRLTVL.

The V and J genes are TRBV2 and TRBJ2-7; D perhaps matches TRBD1 (5 bases). This CDR3 spans 16 amino acids. Germline loops: CDR1 SNHLY, CDR2 FYNNEI. Trimming took off 7 bases at V and 3 bases at J, with 22 bases between the two ends. CDR3 bases: TGTGCCAGCACCCTAGGGGTGCCAATTCCCTTCTACGAGCAGTACTTC. Protein sequence: CASTLGVPIPFYEQYF.